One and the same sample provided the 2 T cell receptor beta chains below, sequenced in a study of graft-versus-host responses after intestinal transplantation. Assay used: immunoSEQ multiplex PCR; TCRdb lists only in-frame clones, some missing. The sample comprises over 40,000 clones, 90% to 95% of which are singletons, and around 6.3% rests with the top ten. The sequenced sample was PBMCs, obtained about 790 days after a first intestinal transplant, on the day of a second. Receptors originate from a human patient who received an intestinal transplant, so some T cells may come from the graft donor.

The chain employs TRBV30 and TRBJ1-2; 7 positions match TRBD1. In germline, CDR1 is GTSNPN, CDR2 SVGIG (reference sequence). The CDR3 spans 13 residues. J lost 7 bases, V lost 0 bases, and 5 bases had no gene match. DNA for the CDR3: TGTGCCTGGAGTGTACAGGGGTCGAGTGGCTACACCTTC. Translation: CAWSVQGSSGYTF. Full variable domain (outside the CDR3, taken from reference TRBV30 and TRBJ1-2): SQTIHQWPATLVQPVGSPLSLECTVEGTSNPNLYWYRQAAGRGLQLLFYSVGIGQISSEVPQNLSASRPQDRQFILSSKKLLLSDSGFYLCAWSVQGSSGYTFGSGTRLTVV.

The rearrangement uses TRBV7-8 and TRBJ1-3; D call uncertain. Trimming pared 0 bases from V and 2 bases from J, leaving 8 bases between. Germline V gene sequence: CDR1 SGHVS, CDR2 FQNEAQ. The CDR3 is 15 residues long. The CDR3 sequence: CASSLAPGAGNTIYF. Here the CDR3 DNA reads TGTGCCAGCAGCTTAGCGCCTGGGGCTGGAAACACCATATATTTT.